These T cell receptor beta chains were read from a single sample in a study of T-cell reconstitution after alpha-beta-depleted transplantation in children. TCRdb re-called the PCR reads through MiXCR, storing one row per CDR3 protein. The sample includes a few hundred thousand distinct CDR3 sequences, 23% of them seen just once. The starting material was PBMCs, mostly from graft donor cells, obtained 180 days after TCRalphabeta/CD19-depleted stem cell transplant. The receptors here all came from a male patient aged 10 to 17 who had a stem cell transplant for acute lymphoblastic leukemia, so the T cells may come from the graft donor. Each CDR3 is given without its conserved first and last residue.

V: TRBV5-1
J: TRBJ2-6
CDR3: ASSLLEGYGANVLT

V: TRBV27
J: TRBJ2-5
CDR3: ASSFVGPVETQY

V: TRBV10-3
J: TRBJ2-7
CDR3: AISPKGGSYEQY

V: TRBV9
J: TRBJ2-7
CDR3: ASSVSGTGYEQY

V: TRBV5-1
J: TRBJ1-2
CDR3: ASSVLPGTGYGYT

V: TRBV6-5
J: TRBJ2-1
CDR3: ASRLTSGAYNEQF

V: TRBV2
J: TRBJ2-1
CDR3: ASSDWREAYNEQF

V: TRBV7-2
J: TRBJ2-3
CDR3: ASSCLRDSRIY

V: TRBV9
J: TRBJ2-7
CDR3: ASSVSGRASYEQY

V: TRBV9
J: TRBJ2-3
CDR3: ASSVGLAGGTDTQY

V: TRBV4-1
J: TRBJ2-2
CDR3: ASSAGLLADTGELF

V: TRBV6-5
J: TRBJ1-5
CDR3: ASSYVKGGNQPQH

V: TRBV5-1
J: TRBJ2-1
CDR3: ASSKVGRSGDEQF

V: TRBV5-6
J: TRBJ2-7
CDR3: ASSQLDYEQY

V: TRBV7-2
J: TRBJ1-5
CDR3: ASSLAGARGQPQH

V: TRBV5-6
J: TRBJ2-1
CDR3: ASHLAVSVGGEQF

V: TRBV7-8
J: TRBJ1-5
CDR3: ASSLAVGGYSNQPQH

V: TRBV20-1
J: TRBJ2-7
CDR3: SPTGTGARAV

V: TRBV5-1
J: TRBJ2-1
CDR3: ASSLGGNWYNEQF

V: TRBV6-1
J: TRBJ2-3
CDR3: ASSELVWVTDTQY

V: TRBV6-2/TRBV6-3
J: TRBJ1-5
CDR3: ASSYVRGDQPQH

V: TRBV5-1
J: TRBJ1-4
CDR3: ASSLDIGPTANEKLF